This note documents a single T cell receptor (beta chain) sequence. This record belongs to a study of control samples from healthy donors and cancer patients. TCRdb's copy holds only in-frame clones and misses some; the assay was immunoSEQ multiplex PCR. The sample has tens of thousands of clones, approximately 88% seen once. CDR3 length: 15 amino acids. The V gene's germline CDR1 is SGHTS and CDR2 YDEGEE. The V and J ends lost 1 base and 2 bases respectively, with 10 bases between them. The V call is TRBV5-8, the J call TRBJ2-1, with D maybe TRBD1 (6 bases). What was sequenced was blood. The source of this sequence is an older woman in good health. The CDR3 is CASSLRQAAYNEQFF. The CDR3 DNA sequence: TGTGCCAGCAGCTTGAGACAGGCGGCCTACAATGAGCAGTTCTTC.